These T cell receptor beta chains were read from a single sample in a study of early T cells in non-severe SARS-CoV-2 infection. Each CDR3 protein gets one entry after TCRdb re-called the 5' RACE reads with MiXCR. The sample includes about 60,000 distinct CDR3 sequences, around an eighth seen only once; the top ten take roughly 4.5%. What was sequenced was whole blood. Source of these receptors: an adult who was a healthcare worker with PCR-confirmed SARS-CoV-2 infection or an uninfected control (not recorded which). CDR3s include the opening cysteine and the closing phenylalanine or tryptophan. A D gene is named only where the DNA matches it firmly. Clone size, where shown, is once, few, many, or a class for clones that have expanded.

v_gene	abundance	d_gene	j_gene	CDR3aa	CDR3nt
TRBV5-4	many	-	TRBJ1-1	CASSPHNNKIRQTEAFF	TGTGCCAGCAGCCCGCACAACAACAAAATTCGACAGACTGAAGCTTTCTTT
TRBV6-5	-	-	TRBJ1-4	CASTDANEKLFF	TGTGCCAGCACGGACGCTAATGAAAAACTGTTTTTT
TRBV20-1	many	-	TRBJ1-2	CSASGGAYGYTF	TGCAGTGCTAGTGGGGGGGCTTATGGCTACACCTTC
TRBV5-1	many	-	TRBJ1-3	CASSLGDNSGNTIYF	TGCGCCAGCAGCTTGGGTGACAACTCTGGAAACACCATATATTTT
TRBV5-1	few	TRBD2	TRBJ2-1	CASSLDGTSRFEQFF	TGCGCCAGCAGCTTGGACGGGACTAGCCGTTTTGAGCAGTTCTTC
TRBV20-1	many	-	TRBJ1-2	CSAPAGRAEYGYTF	TGCAGTGCTCCAGCCGGGCGGGCGGAGTATGGCTACACCTTC
TRBV12-3/TRBV12-4	many	-	TRBJ1-3	CASSLGGGSGNTIYF	TGTGCCAGCAGTTTAGGCGGGGGCTCTGGAAACACCATATATTTT
TRBV3-1	few	-	TRBJ2-1	CASSRDSPGNEQFF	TGTGCCAGCAGCCGGGACTCGCCGGGGAATGAGCAGTTCTTC
TRBV10-3	-	TRBD1	TRBJ2-2	CAISPGTGGTGELFF	TGTGCCATCAGTCCCGGGACAGGGGGCACCGGGGAGCTGTTTTTT
TRBV30	many	TRBD1	TRBJ2-3	CAWSEMTGTGTDTQYF	TGTGCCTGGAGTGAGATGACAGGGACGGGCACAGATACGCAGTATTTT
TRBV7-9	many	-	TRBJ1-6	CASSSPGAYASPLHF	TGTGCCAGCAGCTCTCCCGGGGCATACGCTTCACCCCTCCACTTT
TRBV7-7	many	TRBD1	TRBJ2-7	CASSPDRDAKQYF	TGTGCTAGCAGCCCGGACAGGGACGCTAAGCAGTACTTC
TRBV4-3	-	-	TRBJ2-2	CASSQTRTTGELFF	TGCGCCAGCAGCCAGACCCGGACAACCGGGGAGCTGTTTTTT
TRBV11-2	-	TRBD2	TRBJ2-1	CASSTMGLAEQFF	TGTGCCAGCAGCACCATGGGACTAGCGGAGCAGTTCTTC
TRBV20-1	many	TRBD2	TRBJ2-1	CSGLAGGAYNEQFF	TGCAGTGGACTAGCGGGAGGGGCCTACAATGAGCAGTTCTTC
TRBV12-3/TRBV12-4	few	-	TRBJ2-2	CASSLSAASNTGELFF	TGTGCCAGCAGTTTATCGGCAGCATCGAACACCGGGGAGCTGTTTTTT
TRBV7-2	many	TRBD1	TRBJ2-7	CASSRDRGRGEQYF	TGTGCCAGCAGCCGGGACAGGGGAAGGGGCGAGCAGTACTTC
TRBV30	many	-	TRBJ1-1	CAWSQGTRNREAFF	TGTGCCTGGAGTCAGGGGACCCGGAATCGGGAAGCTTTCTTT
TRBV12-3/TRBV12-4	-	-	TRBJ1-6	CASSLENSPLHF	TGTGCCAGCAGTTTAGAGAATTCACCCCTCCACTTT
TRBV7-2	-	-	TRBJ2-1	CASSLGQGGFNEQFF	TGTGCCAGCAGCTTAGGGCAGGGAGGTTTCAATGAGCAGTTCTTC
TRBV6-6	many	-	TRBJ1-2	CASSRQVIYGYTF	TGTGCCAGCAGTAGACAGGTCATCTATGGCTACACCTTC
TRBV28	few	-	TRBJ1-1	CASTFLRGSEAFF	TGTGCCAGCACCTTCCTGAGGGGCTCTGAAGCTTTCTTT
TRBV18	many	-	TRBJ2-3	CASSPPLIPDTQYF	TGTGCCAGCTCACCACCGCTGATACCGGATACGCAGTATTTT
TRBV27	many	-	TRBJ2-6	CASSPSSGANVLTF	TGTGCCAGCAGTCCGAGCTCTGGGGCCAACGTCCTGACTTTC
TRBV6-6	many	TRBD2	TRBJ2-1	CAVAGDPVLFYNEQFF	TGTGCTGTAGCGGGGGACCCCGTTCTTTTCTACAATGAGCAGTTCTTC
TRBV7-2	many	-	TRBJ2-3	CASRAAGTDTQYF	TGTGCCAGCAGAGCGGCGGGCACAGATACGCAGTATTTT
TRBV4-3	-	TRBD1	TRBJ2-1	CASSQTGRTYNEQFF	TGCGCCAGCAGCCAGACAGGGCGAACTTACAATGAGCAGTTCTTC
TRBV7-9	-	TRBD1	TRBJ1-2	CASTWTGVNYGYTF	TGTGCCAGCACCTGGACAGGGGTTAACTATGGCTACACCTTC
TRBV28	few	TRBD2	TRBJ2-7	CASTPGGRAGYEQYF	TGTGCCAGCACCCCCGGTGGGAGGGCTGGCTACGAGCAGTACTTC
TRBV28	-	TRBD1	TRBJ1-2	CASFLGWGTGGPYGYTF	TGTGCCAGCTTCTTAGGTTGGGGGACAGGGGGCCCGTATGGCTACACCTTC
TRBV15	few	TRBD1	TRBJ1-4	CATSRGTGREKLFF	TGTGCCACCAGCAGGGGGACAGGGAGAGAAAAACTGTTTTTT
TRBV4-2	-	TRBD1	TRBJ2-3	CASSLLQGGTDTQYF	TGTGCCAGCAGCCTACTTCAGGGGGGCACAGATACGCAGTATTTT
TRBV6-2/TRBV6-3	many	TRBD1	TRBJ1-2	CASSLTGAYGYTF	TGTGCCAGCAGTCTGACAGGGGCCTATGGCTACACCTTC
TRBV29-1	few	TRBD2	TRBJ2-2	CSVVGGTNTGELFF	TGCAGCGTTGTGGGGGGGACCAACACCGGGGAGCTGTTTTTT
TRBV6-5	many	-	TRBJ2-6	CATSYITGTGANVLTF	TGTGCCACCAGTTATATTACGGGGACTGGGGCCAACGTCCTGACTTTC
TRBV18	-	-	TRBJ1-6	CASKQVGDSPLHF	TGTGCCAGCAAACAGGTTGGGGATTCACCCCTCCACTTT
TRBV10-3	many	-	TRBJ2-7	CAISESSYEQYF	TGTGCCATCAGTGAGTCTTCCTACGAGCAGTACTTC
TRBV2	few	TRBD1	TRBJ2-5	CASSLRDRVYF	TGTGCCAGCAGCCTCCGGGACAGGGTTTACTTC
TRBV15	many	TRBD1	TRBJ1-5	CATSRDPRRTGYNQPQHF	TGTGCCACCAGCAGAGATCCACGCAGGACAGGGTACAATCAGCCCCAGCATTTT
TRBV30	many	-	TRBJ2-7	CAWSPGGDEQYF	TGTGCCTGGAGTCCGGGTGGCGACGAGCAGTACTTC
TRBV5-6	few	-	TRBJ2-4	CASSAGSAKNIQYF	TGTGCCAGCAGCGCGGGGTCAGCCAAAAACATTCAGTACTTC
TRBV9	many	-	TRBJ2-3	CASSTRTGNTDTQYF	TGTGCCAGCAGCACGAGGACTGGGAACACAGATACGCAGTATTTT
TRBV28	few	TRBD1	TRBJ2-2	CASSLGGRGYSGELFF	TGTGCCAGCAGTCTTGGCGGCAGGGGGTACAGCGGGGAGCTGTTTTTT
TRBV5-5	-	-	TRBJ1-4	CASSLVVRNEKLFF	TGTGCCAGCAGCTTGGTTGTCAGAAACGAAAAACTGTTTTTT
TRBV11-2	few	-	TRBJ1-5	CASSLGPDQPQHF	TGTGCCAGCAGCTTAGGACCCGATCAGCCCCAGCATTTT
TRBV6-6	many	-	TRBJ2-2	CASSRGGNTGELFF	TGTGCCAGTTCGCGGGGCGGGAACACCGGGGAGCTGTTTTTT
TRBV7-8	-	TRBD1	TRBJ2-1	CASRSGDSSDEQFF	TGTGCCAGCCGATCTGGGGACAGTTCGGATGAGCAGTTCTTC
TRBV7-2	many	-	TRBJ2-3	CASSLAPGSSGTQYF	TGTGCCAGCAGCTTAGCCCCAGGTTCTTCTGGTACGCAGTATTTT
TRBV5-1	many	-	TRBJ2-5	CASSFGAGSGETQYF	TGCGCCAGCAGCTTTGGTGCCGGATCGGGAGAGACCCAGTACTTC
TRBV27	many	-	TRBJ2-7	CASSFQDEQYF	TGTGCCAGCAGTTTTCAGGACGAGCAGTACTTC
TRBV18	many	-	TRBJ1-1	CASSGGRAFF	TGTGCCAGCTCAGGTGGGAGAGCTTTCTTT
TRBV20-1	-	-	TRBJ2-5	CSATQETQYF	TGCAGTGCTACCCAAGAGACCCAGTACTTC
TRBV5-1	many	-	TRBJ1-2	CASRPEQGVNYGYTF	TGCGCCAGCAGGCCCGAACAGGGAGTGAACTATGGCTACACCTTC